This is a list of T cell receptor beta chains from one sample in a study of T cells expressing NK-cell markers. TCRdb re-called the 5' RACE reads; every CDR3 protein appears as one record, without DNA. The sample table sets out about 380,000 distinct CDR3 sequences. The sample consisted of blood T cells: a sorted CD56 or NKG2C T cell subset, CD4+ or CD8+ T cells, or bulk PBMC T cells (not recorded which). The receptor source for this set is a man between 18 and 69 years old in good health. Each CDR3 is given with its conserved first and last residue.

>TRBJ1-3|TRBV19
CASSNTGPDSSGNTIYF
>TRBJ2-7|TRBV6-9
CASSYPHTGIPRSEQYF
>TRBJ1-5|TRBV10-3
CAIAMTGDNQPQHF
>TRBJ2-3|TRBV24-1
CATSAHFRGDTQYF
>TRBJ2-7|TRBV7-9
CASSSIHRVYEQYF
>TRBJ2-1|TRBV5-1
CASSWTSGGGNEQFF
>TRBJ1-5|TRBV21-1
CASSPRQISNQPQHF
>TRBJ1-2|TRBV7-6
CASSLGPGGPNYGYTF
>TRBJ1-1|TRBV6-1
CASRGAPNTEAFF
>TRBJ1-4|TRBV4-1
CASSQVAGQSNEKLFF
>TRBJ2-1|TRBV12-5
CASGPLGRTYNEQFF
>TRBJ1-1|TRBV20-1
CSASGDRDTEAFF
>TRBJ2-1|TRBV24-1
CATSDPRQGANEQFF